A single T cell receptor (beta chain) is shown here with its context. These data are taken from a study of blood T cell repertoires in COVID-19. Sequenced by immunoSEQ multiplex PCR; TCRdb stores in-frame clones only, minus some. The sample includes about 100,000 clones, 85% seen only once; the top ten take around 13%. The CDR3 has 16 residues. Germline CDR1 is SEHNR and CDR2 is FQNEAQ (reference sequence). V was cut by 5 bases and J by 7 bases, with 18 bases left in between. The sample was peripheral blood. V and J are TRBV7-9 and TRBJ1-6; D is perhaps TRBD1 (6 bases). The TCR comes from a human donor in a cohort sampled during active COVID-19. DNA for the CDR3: TGTGCCAGCAGCGGATCAGGGGTTATCGGGAATTCACCCCTCCACTTT. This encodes CASSGSGVIGNSPLHF.